The clone carrying this T cell receptor (beta chain) was recorded many times. Using its own MiXCR run on the 5' RACE reads, TCRdb lists one record per CDR3 protein. Here the sample spans over 300,000 distinct CDR3 sequences, 3% to 4.5% being singletons. The entry originates in a study of T cells after yellow fever vaccination. On the study more broadly: Low-cell-number fractions underwent preparation using SMART-Seq v4 Ultra Low Input.

CDR1 and CDR2 (germline): SGHRS, YFSETQ. V lost 0 bases, J lost 5 bases, and 14 bases lay in between. CDR3 length: 15 residues. The receptor comes from a man aged 18-30 years who received the YFV17D yellow fever vaccine. Sequences were derived from PBMCs, sampled on the day of the yellow fever booster vaccination. This chain links TRBV5-1 with TRBJ1-2, with D uncertain. The CDR3 loop reads CASSLASGALYGYTF. In DNA, the CDR3 is TGCGCCAGCAGCTTGGCTTCAGGAGCGCTATATGGCTACACCTTC. The full variable domain, its missing parts supplied by reference TRBV5-1 and TRBJ1-2, is KAGVTQTPRYLIKTRGQQVTLSCSPISGHRSVSWYQQTPGQGLQFLFEYFSETQRNKGNFPGRFSGRQFSNSRSEMNVSTLELGDSALYLCASSLASGALYGYTFGSGTRLTVV.